This paragraph covers one TCR beta chain sequence. Its target is not known. These data are taken from a study of PD-1 blockade in classical Hodgkin lymphoma. Study findings and constraints: Complete responders possessed baseline diversity comparable to newly diagnosed patients. Undefined causes, possibly disease activity or prior therapy, underlie the repertoire differences.

V lost 5 bases, J lost 5 bases, and 6 bases stayed unmatched. The germline V gene has CDR1 MGHDK and CDR2 SYGVNS. This CDR3 has 14 residues. TCRdb keeps only in-frame clones here, not all; method: immunoSEQ multiplex PCR. Of 55,000 to 80,000 clones in the sample, 88% were seen once. Each patient experienced a relapse that followed autologous stem cell transplantation, and brentuximab vedotin exposure varied. This TCR was sampled from a human donor with classical Hodgkin lymphoma. This chain joins TRBV25-1 and TRBJ1-1; 9 positions match TRBD1. The sample consisted of peripheral blood mononuclear cells (PBMCs), taken at baseline. CDR3 amino acids: CASSQTGGHTEAFF. In DNA form, the CDR3 reads TGTGCCAGCAGTCAAACAGGGGGCCATACTGAAGCTTTCTTT.